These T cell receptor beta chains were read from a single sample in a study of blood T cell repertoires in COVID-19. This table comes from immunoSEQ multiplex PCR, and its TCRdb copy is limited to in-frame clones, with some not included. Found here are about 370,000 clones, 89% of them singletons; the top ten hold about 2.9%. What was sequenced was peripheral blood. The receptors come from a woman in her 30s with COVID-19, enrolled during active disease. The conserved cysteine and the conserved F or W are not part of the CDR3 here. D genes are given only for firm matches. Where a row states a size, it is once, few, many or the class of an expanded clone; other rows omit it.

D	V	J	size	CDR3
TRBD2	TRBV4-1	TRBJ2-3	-	ASGGGIAGTSTDTQY
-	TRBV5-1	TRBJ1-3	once	ASSEGWQGTTIY
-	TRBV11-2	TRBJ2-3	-	ASSPLVEPDRDTQY
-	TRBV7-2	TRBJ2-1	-	ASSPRPQTRNNEQF
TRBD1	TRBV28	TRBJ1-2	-	ASSPSQGKYGYT
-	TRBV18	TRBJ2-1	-	ASSPPEGVIEQF
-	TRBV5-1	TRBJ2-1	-	ASSSTNLNEQF
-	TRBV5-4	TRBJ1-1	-	ASSHGNRPIMNTEAF
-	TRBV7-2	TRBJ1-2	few	ASSPSGSRNYGYT
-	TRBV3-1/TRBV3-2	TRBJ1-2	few	ASSPTDNYGYT
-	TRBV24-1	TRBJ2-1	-	ATSDRGNRRQF
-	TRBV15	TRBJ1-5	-	ATSHDEAWEPQH
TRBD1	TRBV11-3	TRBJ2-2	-	ASSSSGGTGELF
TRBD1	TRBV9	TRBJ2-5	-	ASSVAGGPETQY
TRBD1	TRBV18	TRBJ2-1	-	ASSPQGARLINEQF